Below, one T cell receptor (beta chain) is given with its context. Only in-frame clones appear in the TCRdb table, and some are missing; sequencing was by immunoSEQ multiplex PCR. The data show about 150,000 clones, with about 80% seen just once and under 15% held by the top ten. CDR1 is SEHNR and CDR2 is FQNEAQ in the germline V gene (reference sequence). The CDR3 has 16 amino acids. V was pared by 2 bases and J by 6 bases, with 9 bases of the junction left unmatched. This sample was included in a study of blood T cell repertoires in COVID-19. This TCR was recovered from a man aged 70 or older who had recovered from COVID-19. Input material: peripheral blood. The chain carries TRBV7-9 and TRBJ2-2, with 7 bases aligning to TRBD2. CDR3 DNA: TGTGCCAGCAGCTTACTAGGACTAGTAGTCTCCGGGGAGCTGTTTTTT. Protein: CASSLLGLVVSGELFF.